These 25 T cell receptor beta chains came from one sample sequenced in a study of technical replicates of blood from a few donors (TCRdb year 2017). The library was generated by the immunoSEQ multiplex PCR assay. TCRdb stores this immuneACCESS table with in-frame sequences only. Part of the clones is absent; in the studies checked, under half of the shortfall reflects unresolved V genes, and no reason is known for the rest. The sample profile shows under 90,000 clones; roughly 94% of them were found once. The ten largest make up 0.25% of the sample. The material sequenced was T cells isolated from PBMCs. The receptors here all came from a human donor in good health.

V usage is TRBV14 and J usage is TRBJ2-7, with 11 nucleotides matching TRBD2. This CDR3 comprises 19 residues. Germline CDR1 is SGHDN and CDR2 is FVKESK. Trimming removed 3 bases from V and 0 bases from J; junction bases left unmatched: 13. CDR3 sequence (DNA): TGTGCCAGCAGCCACCCCACTGGAGCTAGCGGGAGGAACTCCTACGAGCAGTACTTC. It translates to CASSHPTGASGRNSYEQYF.

This CDR3 reads CASSAYGTENYGYTF. The CDR3 DNA sequence: TGTGCCAGCAGTGCCTACGGTACAGAGAACTATGGCTACACCTTC. The chain links TRBV2 to TRBJ1-2; D gene uncertain. The V gene lost 4 bases and the J gene lost 2 bases, with 14 bases spanning the gap. Looked up from germline, CDR1 is SNHLY and CDR2 is FYNNEI. The CDR3 runs 15 residues.

The V gene is TRBV15, the J gene TRBJ2-7; D is undetermined. The length of the CDR3 is 16 residues. V gave up 0 bases and J gave up 0 bases, with 12 bases separating them. Per the germline V gene, CDR1 is LNHNV and CDR2 is YYDKDF (reference sequence). Written as DNA, the CDR3 is TGTGCCACCAGCAGAGAGCGCGGAATTAGCTCCTACGAGCAGTACTTC. Translation gives CATSRERGISSYEQYF.

The rearrangement links TRBV27 to TRBJ1-6, with D unclear. Germline values: CDR1 MNHEY, CDR2 SMNVEV (reference sequence). The CDR3 runs 14 residues. V was cut by 2 bases and J by 6 bases, with 8 bases left in between. In nucleotides, the CDR3 is TGTGCCAGCAGTTTAGGGCCGGCTAATTCACCCCTCCACTTT. This translates into CASSLGPANSPLHF.

V and J are TRBV7-2 and TRBJ2-1, with D perhaps TRBD1 (6 bases). The CDR3 extends over 13 amino acids. Trimming left V 5 bases short and J 5 bases short, with 10 bases between. Germline V gene data show CDR1 as SGHTA and CDR2 as FQGNSA. The CDR3 DNA sequence: TGTGCCAGCAGCCTAGGACAGAACAATGAGCAGTTCTTC. Translating gives CASSLGQNNEQFF.

The V gene is TRBV19, the J gene TRBJ1-5; tentative D call: TRBD1 (5 bases). This CDR3 comprises 15 residues. CDR1 is LNHDA and CDR2 is SQIVND in the germline V gene (reference sequence). V was pared by 0 bases and J by 4 bases, with 10 bases between. The CDR3 loop is CASSIDRTRNQPQHF. CDR3 sequence (DNA): TGTGCCAGTAGTATAGACAGGACACGTAATCAGCCCCAGCATTTT.

This chain joins TRBV10-2 and TRBJ1-2, with a tentative D call TRBD1 (5 bases). V lost 4 bases and J lost 7, with 10 bases in between. CDR3 length: 12 residues. Germline V CDR1 and CDR2: WSHSY, SAAADI. The CDR3 DNA reads as TGCGCCAGCAGTGGCCAGGGATTTGGCTACACCTTC. Protein product: CASSGQGFGYTF.

The chain joins TRBV9 to TRBJ2-6, with TRBD1 matching over 9 bases. Germline trimming cut 2 bases from V and 1 base from J; bases unmatched to any gene: 7. CDR3 length: 18 amino acids. Germline CDR1 is SGDLS and CDR2 is YYNGEE. The CDR3 is CASSVYRGPTSGANVLTF. The DNA of the CDR3 is TGTGCCAGCAGCGTTTACAGGGGGCCGACTTCTGGGGCCAACGTCCTGACTTTC.

The rearrangement uses TRBV7-2 and TRBJ1-6, with D tentatively TRBD1 (6 bases). CDR1 is SGHTA, CDR2 FQGNSA, per germline. The V gene lost 2 bases and the J gene lost 2 bases, with 13 bases spanning the gap. CDR3 size: 17 residues. The CDR3 coding sequence is TGTGCCAGCAGCTTATCGGGGGGGCGGACCTATAATTCACCCCTCCACTTT. It encodes CASSLSGGRTYNSPLHF.

The chain joins TRBV6-6 to TRBJ2-1; 10 positions agree with TRBD2. Trimming at V came to 10 bases and at J to 4 bases, leaving 4 bases not matched to a gene. The CDR3 extends over 13 amino acids. The V gene's germline CDR1 is MNHNY and CDR2 SVGAGI (reference sequence). This chain's CDR3 is CATSGLAYNEQFF. CDR3 coding DNA: TGTGCCACCTCGGGACTAGCGTACAATGAGCAGTTCTTC.

The J gene is TRBJ2-7, the V gene TRBV7-9; 11 bases are shared with TRBD1. V lost 3 bases to trimming and J lost 4 bases; unmatched junction nucleotides: 5. Germline loops: CDR1 SEHNR, CDR2 FQNEAQ (reference sequence). This CDR3 is 15 amino acids long. CDR3 nucleotides: TGTGCCAGCAGCTTCACCCGGGACAGGGGGTACGAGCAGTACTTC. It is translated as CASSFTRDRGYEQYF.

The genes are TRBV19 and TRBJ1-2; possible D gene TRBD1, 6 bases. The CDR3 loop spans 14 amino acids. CDR1 and CDR2 from the germline V gene are LNHDA and SQIVND (reference sequence). V lost 1 base and J 6 bases, leaving 12 bases between the germline ends. The CDR3 region has the DNA TGTGCCAGTAGTATAGTTTCAGGGGACGATGGCTACACCTTC. Translation: CASSIVSGDDGYTF.

The chain carries TRBV7-2 and TRBJ1-6; TRBD1 matches 7 bases. The CDR3 is 15 residues long. V dropped 5 bases and J dropped 5; count of bases not matched to a gene: 6. Germline V gives CDR1 SGHTA, CDR2 FQGNSA. Written as DNA, the CDR3 is TGTGCCAGCAGCGCCCGGGACAGCAATAATTCACCCCTCCACTTT. This codes for CASSARDSNNSPLHF.

The rearrangement uses TRBV27 and TRBJ2-2; 9 nucleotides line up with TRBD2. This CDR3 has 18 amino acids. Per the germline V gene, CDR1 is MNHEY and CDR2 is SMNVEV (reference sequence). Unmatched junction bases numbered 6, after V lost 1 base and J lost 0 bases. The CDR3 is CASSLLGAGGPNTGELFF. The CDR3 DNA sequence: TGTGCCAGCAGTTTATTAGGAGCGGGGGGACCGAACACCGGGGAGCTGTTTTTT.

The chain uses TRBV10-3 and TRBJ1-2; the D gene is possibly TRBD1 (6 bases). The germline V and J ends were trimmed by 8 bases and 5 bases, with 15 bases remaining between them. Germline assignment: CDR1 ENHRY and CDR2 SYGVKD. The CDR3 is made up of 13 amino acids. The CDR3 spells CAIAAGEGYGYTF. The CDR3 nucleotides are TGTGCCATCGCCGCAGGGGAAGGATATGGCTACACCTTC.

The V and J genes are TRBV7-2 and TRBJ1-2; tentatively, D is TRBD1 (5 bases). CDR1 and CDR2 from the germline V gene are SGHTA and FQGNSA. The CDR3 contains 16 residues. Trimming removed 4 bases at V and 4 bases at J, with 19 bases between. The CDR3 sequence is CASSSQPGGVGYGYTF. CDR3 bases: TGTGCCAGCAGCTCGCAACCGGGGGGGGTTGGCTATGGCTACACCTTC.

This clone has only a few counts. This sequence joins TRBV5-6 and TRBJ2-7; weak D call: TRBD2 (6 bases). The length of the CDR3 is 14 residues. Germline CDR1 reads SGHDT; CDR2 reads YYEEEE. Trimming pared 0 bases from V and 5 bases from J, leaving 12 bases between. CDR3 residues: CASSLAYRGNEQYF. CDR3 nucleotides: TGTGCCAGCAGCTTGGCTTATCGGGGGAACGAGCAGTACTTC.

The J gene is TRBJ2-3, the V gene TRBV6-5, with a possible D match to TRBD2 (6 bases). V shed 0 bases and J shed 4 bases, with 14 bases lying between them. Per the germline V gene, CDR1 is MNHEY and CDR2 is SVGAGI. The CDR3 length is 16 residues. CDR3 DNA sequence: TGTGCCAGCAGTTACTCGGGGGGACGCCGAGCAGATACGCAGTATTTT. Its protein product is CASSYSGGRRADTQYF.

The DNA for the CDR3 is TGTGCCAGCAGTGACTTGGGTCAGGGGGCCCGCGGCTACACCTTC. This sequence encodes CASSDLGQGARGYTF. The chain employs TRBV6-1 and TRBJ1-2, with 8 bases matching TRBD1. CDR1 is MNHNS and CDR2 is SASEGT in the germline V gene. The CDR3 sequence is 15 residues long. V gave up 3 bases and J gave up 8 bases; unmatched junction bases: 11.

The chain couples TRBV4-1 to TRBJ2-4; 8 nucleotides align to TRBD2. Germline loops: CDR1 MGHRA, CDR2 YSYEKL. V was clipped by 3 bases and J by 5 bases; unmatched bases: 6. The length of the CDR3 is 15 residues. DNA of the CDR3: TGCGCCAGCAGCCAGGTAGCGGGAAGCGAAAACATTCAGTACTTC. As protein: CASSQVAGSENIQYF.

The rearrangement uses TRBV5-4 and TRBJ2-7, with D perhaps TRBD1 (6 bases). Trimming removed 2 bases at V and 3 bases at J, with 15 bases between. There are 15 residues in the CDR3. Germline CDR1 and CDR2: SGHNT and YYREEE (reference sequence). The CDR3 spells CASSLLRDTNYEQYF. CDR3 in DNA: TGTGCCAGCAGCTTACTCCGGGACACTAACTACGAGCAGTACTTC.

The chain has TRBV7-9 and TRBJ1-2; 9 bases are a match to TRBD1. The V and J ends lost 6 bases and 3 bases, in that order; junction bases with no gene match: 11. Per germline, CDR1 SEHNR and CDR2 FQNEAQ (reference sequence). The CDR3 consists of 16 residues. CDR3: CASRPTWDREDYGYTF. The CDR3 nucleotides read TGTGCCAGCAGACCCACGTGGGACAGGGAGGACTATGGCTACACCTTC.

The CDR3 region is CASSLGAGGSEAFF. CDR3 DNA: TGTGCCAGCAGCTTAGGGGCAGGGGGCTCTGAAGCTTTCTTT. The chain links TRBV7-9 to TRBJ1-1, with 8 positions matching TRBD1. CDR1 is SEHNR, CDR2 FQNEAQ, per germline (reference sequence). The junction had 4 bases not matched to a gene; V was cut back by 1 base and J by 6 bases. The CDR3 loop spans 14 amino acids.

The rearrangement uses TRBV21-1 and TRBJ1-5; TRBD1 was called by the table and not checked on the DNA. TRBV21-1 is an annotated pseudogene. This CDR3 comprises 17 residues. The CDR3 is CASRPPDREIGNQPQHF. DNA of the CDR3: TGTGCCAGCAGGCCCCCAGACAGGGAGATTGGCAATCAGCCCCAGCATTTT.

The CDR3 nucleotides read TGTGCCAGCAGTATCATACCGGCAGGGGTTCCCGGAAGGGTTCAGCCCCAGCATTTT. Its protein product is CASSIIPAGVPGRVQPQHF. This sequence joins TRBV27 and TRBJ1-5; D might be TRBD1 (6 bases). Germline CDR1 is MNHEY and CDR2 is SMNVEV (reference sequence). Trimming cost V 5 bases and J 6 bases, with 29 bases left between them. There are 19 residues in the CDR3.